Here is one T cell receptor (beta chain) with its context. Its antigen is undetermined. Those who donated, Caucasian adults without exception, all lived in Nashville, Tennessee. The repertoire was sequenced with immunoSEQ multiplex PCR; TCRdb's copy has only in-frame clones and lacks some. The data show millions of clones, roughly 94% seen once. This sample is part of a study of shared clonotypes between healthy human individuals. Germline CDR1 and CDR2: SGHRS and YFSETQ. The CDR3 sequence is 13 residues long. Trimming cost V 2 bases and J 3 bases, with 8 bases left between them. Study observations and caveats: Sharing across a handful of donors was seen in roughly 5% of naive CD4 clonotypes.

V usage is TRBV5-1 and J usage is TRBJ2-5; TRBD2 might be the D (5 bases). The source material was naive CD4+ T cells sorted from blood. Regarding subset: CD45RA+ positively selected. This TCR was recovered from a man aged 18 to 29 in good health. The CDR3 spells CASSLREKETQYF. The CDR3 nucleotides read TGCGCCAGCAGCTTACGGGAAAAAGAGACCCAGTACTTC.